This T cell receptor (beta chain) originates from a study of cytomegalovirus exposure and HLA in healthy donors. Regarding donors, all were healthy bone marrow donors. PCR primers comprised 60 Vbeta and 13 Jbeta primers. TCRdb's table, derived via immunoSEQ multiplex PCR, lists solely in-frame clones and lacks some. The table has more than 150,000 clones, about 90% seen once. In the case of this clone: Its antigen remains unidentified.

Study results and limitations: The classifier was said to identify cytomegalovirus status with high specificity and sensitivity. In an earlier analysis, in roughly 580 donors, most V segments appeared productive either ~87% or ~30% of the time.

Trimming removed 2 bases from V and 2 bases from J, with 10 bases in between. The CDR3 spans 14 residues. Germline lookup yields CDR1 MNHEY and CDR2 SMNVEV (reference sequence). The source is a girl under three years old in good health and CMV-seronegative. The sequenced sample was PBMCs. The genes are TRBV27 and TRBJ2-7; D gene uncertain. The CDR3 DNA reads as TGTGCCAGCAGTTTACGGCAGGCCACCTACGAGCAGTACTTC. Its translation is CASSLRQATYEQYF.